This T cell receptor (beta chain) emerged from a study of blood T cells in healthy people across ages. In the study overall: About one barcoded beta molecule per two T cells was the capture yield of template switching. Notes on the study in general: Per-million-T-cell TCR beta diversity fell roughly linearly with age. Diversity estimated from one million T cells was considered an underestimate.

A note on this clonotype: Its antigen remains unknown.

They isolated at least 6.5 million PBMCs from each sample. The CDR3 runs 17 residues. A J-beta primer mix and a sample-barcoded 5' primer were used in a second PCR of roughly 6 to 11 cycles. TCRdb called the 5' RACE reads again in MiXCR, with one record for every CDR3 protein. The table records 850,000 to 1,000,000 distinct CDR3 sequences, roughly 51% of them present only once. Sequenced material: blood. The chain combines TRBV21-1 with TRBJ2-1; the table's D call, TRBD2, has no DNA check behind it. TRBV21-1 is a pseudogene segment. The clonotype originates from a woman between 55 and 75 years old in good health. The CDR3 DNA sequence: TGTGCCAGCAGCCCTATGTGGGCGAGCGGGTTCTACAATGAGCAGTTCTTC. Translated, it gives CASSPMWASGFYNEQFF.